The source of this TCR beta chain is a study of T cell repertoires in cytomegalovirus infection. CDR3 size: 16 residues. Per the germline V gene, CDR1 is SNHLY and CDR2 is FYNNEI. J gave up 3 bases and V 3 bases, and 10 bases lay outside the gene matches. Using its own MiXCR run on the reads, TCRdb lists one record per CDR3 protein. Here the sample spans around 530,000 distinct CDR3 sequences, more than 20% being singletons. The rearrangement uses TRBV2 and TRBJ2-7; TRBD2 aligns across 8 bases. Material for sequencing was PBMCs. The TCR comes from a human donor in good health (CMV status not recorded). Some clones in this sample may be carry-over from other donors' samples. The CDR3: CASSDSWLAGYYEQYV. The CDR3 DNA follows: TGTGCCAGCAGTGATTCCTGGCTAGCGGGCTACTACGAGCAGTACGTC.